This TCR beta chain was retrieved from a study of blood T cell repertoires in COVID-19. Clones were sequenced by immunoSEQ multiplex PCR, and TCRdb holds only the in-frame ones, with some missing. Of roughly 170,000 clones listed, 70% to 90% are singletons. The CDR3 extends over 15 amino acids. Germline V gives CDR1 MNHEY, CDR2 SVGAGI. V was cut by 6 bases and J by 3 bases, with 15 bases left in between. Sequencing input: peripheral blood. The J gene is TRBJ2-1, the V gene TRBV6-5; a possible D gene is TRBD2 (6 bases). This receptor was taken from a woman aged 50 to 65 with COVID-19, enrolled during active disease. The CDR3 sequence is CASSPGSFLYNEQFF. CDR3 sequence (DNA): TGTGCCAGCAGCCCCGGGAGCTTTCTCTACAATGAGCAGTTCTTC.